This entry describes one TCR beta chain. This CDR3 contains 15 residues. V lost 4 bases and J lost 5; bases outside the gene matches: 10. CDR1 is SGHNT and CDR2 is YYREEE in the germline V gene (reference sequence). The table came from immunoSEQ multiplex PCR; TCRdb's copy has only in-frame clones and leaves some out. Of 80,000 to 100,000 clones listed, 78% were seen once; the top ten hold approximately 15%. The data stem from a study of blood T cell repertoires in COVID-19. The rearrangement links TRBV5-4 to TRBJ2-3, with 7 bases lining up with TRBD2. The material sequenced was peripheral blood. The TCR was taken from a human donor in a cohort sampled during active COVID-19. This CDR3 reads CASSQSGLVRDTQYF. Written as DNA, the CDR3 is TGTGCCAGCAGCCAGTCCGGACTAGTGAGAGATACGCAGTATTTT.